This T cell receptor (beta chain) derives from a study of shared clonotypes between healthy human individuals. The data were produced by immunoSEQ multiplex PCR, yet TCRdb's version contains in-frame clones alone and is incomplete. This sample has about 320,000 clones; around 87% occur once, and the top ten carry around 15%. This CDR3 region has 12 residues. The germline V gene encodes CDR1 MNHEY and CDR2 SVGAGI. The chain employs TRBV6-5 and TRBJ2-1, with D perhaps TRBD2 (6 bases). Material for sequencing was memory CD8+ T cells sorted from blood. Subset denoted: CD45RO+ cells pooled with CCR7-negative TemRA cells. This receptor was identified in a man between 18 and 35 years old in good health. CDR3 loop: CASGGTYNEQFF. The CDR3, as DNA: TGTGCTAGCGGTGGGACTTACAATGAGCAGTTCTTC.